This T cell receptor beta chain appears in the sequencing data of a study of spatial heterogeneity in lung cancer. This clonotype was detected many times. This beta chain slipped into a library made for alpha chains as a stray read, so its size is not meaningful. Each CDR3 protein gets one entry after TCRdb re-called the 5' RACE reads with MiXCR. The table shows some 16,000 distinct CDR3 sequences, with about 3.9% occurring only once. The CDR3 runs 14 residues. Trimming left V 6 bases short and J 2 bases short, with 14 bases between. The V gene's germline CDR1 is MNHNS and CDR2 SASEGT. The time point denotes: sample taken at primary tumor resection.

This specimen was normal lung tissue next to the tumor, taken at surgery. This chain links TRBV6-1 with TRBJ2-7; TRBD1 might be the D (6 bases). The clonotype originates from a male donor with early-stage non-small cell lung cancer. This CDR3 is CASRAPGHPYEQYF. The CDR3 bases are TGTGCCAGCAGAGCGCCGGGACACCCCTACGAGCAGTACTTC.